This T cell receptor beta chain was captured in a study of blood T cell repertoires in COVID-19 (TCRdb year 2020). Study-level background: Samples covering the acute and convalescent phases of COVID-19 were provided by collaborators in the United States, Italy and Spain. The prospective study material was composed of cDNA or gDNA derived from T cells, B-cell-depleted T cells, or PBMCs. The dataset comprised deeply sampled blood TCRbeta repertoires from subjects exposed to, actively infected with, or recovered from COVID-19. The repertoires were released in a freely available public database intended as a resource for research on the immune response to SARS-CoV-2. The samples were drawn from two sources: the first 160 participants of the ongoing ImmuneRACE study, and some 1,300 subjects contributed by 6 global collaborators. A de-identified subject ID, COVID-19 status, age in years and sex were almost always included in the sample metadata. Where HLA class I and class II types were available, the types were taken from metadata supplied by the sample provider, not from assay-based typing. What the study reported, not specific to this receptor: Clinical and demographic metadata were provided uncurated, with the amount varying by source and participant.

The immunoSEQ Assay, a bias-controlled multiplex PCR, was used to amplify TCRbeta CDR3 regions from genomic DNA. The authors' pipeline ran thus. Nucleated cell counts per sample were estimated from amplification of reference gene primers within the assay. To quantify the absolute abundance of each unique TCRbeta CDR3 rearrangement, sequence reads were collapsed and filtered. For each sample, productive Simpson clonality was calculated as the square root of Simpson's diversity index across productive rearrangements. Drawn from immuneACCESS, this table holds only the in-frame rearrangements with V and J called that TCRdb kept. Clones are partly lost; checked studies trace under half to an unresolved V gene and leave the rest unexplained. The V and J calls and clone size were taken over from that table, and D and trimming were inferred from the DNA. This sample lists 250,000 or so clones; approximately 85% were detected once. The leading ten clones occupy 1.5% to 2% of the sample.

Participants in the prospective study were aged roughly 18 to 100 years, lived in 20 to 25 United States geographic areas, and enrolled through a virtual design. In the prospective study, participants were assigned to cohorts based on the clinical history participants reported in a screening survey and a study questionnaire. Recovered participants in ImmuneRACE Cohort 3 were defined by two consecutive negative NP/OP PCR tests, clearance by a healthcare professional, or resolution of symptoms. In the prospective study, whole blood, serum and a nasopharyngeal or oropharyngeal swab were collected from each participant by mobile phlebotomists. Over a roughly 2-month period, participants in the prospective study had the option of providing additional blood draws and questionnaires. Before DNA extraction, prospective study blood samples were shipped either frozen or at room temperature. In the case of this clone: The target of this receptor is not known. No base qualities exist here, and no much larger clone lies one base off it.

Spanning cysteine to phenylalanine, the CDR3 consists of 13 amino acids. Just the 39-base CDR3 DNA is kept, in frame starting at base 1. CDR1 and CDR2 were assigned from the germline V gene as MDHEN and SYDVKM. Cut back by 6 bases and 0 bases, the V and J ends lie 7 bases apart. This TCR came from a woman in her fifties or sixties who had recovered from COVID-19. The chain links TRBV28 with TRBJ2-3, with the D segment identity uncertain. The source material was PBMCs or T cells enriched from blood (not recorded which). The CDR3 reads as follows: CASSYPSTDTQYF. The bases read TGTGCCAGCAGCTATCCGAGCACAGATACGCAGTATTTT.